The present T cell receptor beta chain was sequenced within a study of T cell responses to AZD1222 COVID-19 vaccine. Study results and caveats: With dominance at 160-218 and 743-854, vaccine-associated CD4 TCRs spanned spike.

With respect to this clone: Its antigen is not identified.

This CDR3 has 16 residues. Sequencing was performed with immunoSEQ multiplex PCR; in TCRdb, only in-frame clones are kept and a portion is missing. Among about 110,000 clones listed, roughly 90% were seen once. Material: peripheral blood, obtained 28 days after the second AZD1222 dose. This sequence was found in an adult who received the AZD1222 COVID-19 vaccine. This chain uses TRBV21-1 with TRBJ1-1. TRBV21-1 is recorded as a pseudogene. The CDR3 reads CASSKGGGHQNTEAFF. In nucleotides, the CDR3 is TGTGCCAGCAGCAAAGGGGGAGGACACCAGAACACTGAAGCTTTCTTT.